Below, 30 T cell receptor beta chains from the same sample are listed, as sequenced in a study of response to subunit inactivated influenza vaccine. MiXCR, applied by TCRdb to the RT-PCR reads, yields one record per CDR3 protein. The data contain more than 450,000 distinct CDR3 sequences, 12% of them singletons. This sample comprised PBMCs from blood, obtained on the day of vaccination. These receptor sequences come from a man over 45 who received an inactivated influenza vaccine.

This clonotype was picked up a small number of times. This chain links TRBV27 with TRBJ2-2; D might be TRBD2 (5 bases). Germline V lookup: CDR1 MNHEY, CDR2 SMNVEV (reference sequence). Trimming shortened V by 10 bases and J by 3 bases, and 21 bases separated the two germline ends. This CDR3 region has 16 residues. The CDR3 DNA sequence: TGTGCCACGTCCGGGGAAGCGCCCCGTTACACCGGGGAGCTGTTTTTT. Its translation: CATSGEAPRYTGELFF.

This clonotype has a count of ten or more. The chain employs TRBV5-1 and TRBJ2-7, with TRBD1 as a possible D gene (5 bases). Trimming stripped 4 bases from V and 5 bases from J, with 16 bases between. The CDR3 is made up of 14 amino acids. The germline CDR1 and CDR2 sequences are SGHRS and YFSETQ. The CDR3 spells CASSPGQFGDEQYF. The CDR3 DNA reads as TGCGCCAGCAGCCCAGGACAATTTGGGGACGAGCAGTACTTC.

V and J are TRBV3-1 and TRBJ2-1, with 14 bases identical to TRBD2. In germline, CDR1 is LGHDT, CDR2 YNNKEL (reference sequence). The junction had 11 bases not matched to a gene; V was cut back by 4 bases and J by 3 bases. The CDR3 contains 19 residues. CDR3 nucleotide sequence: TGTGCCAGCAGCCCCCCCCCGGGGACTAGCGGGGGCCGCTACAATGAGCAGTTCTTC. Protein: CASSPPPGTSGGRYNEQFF.

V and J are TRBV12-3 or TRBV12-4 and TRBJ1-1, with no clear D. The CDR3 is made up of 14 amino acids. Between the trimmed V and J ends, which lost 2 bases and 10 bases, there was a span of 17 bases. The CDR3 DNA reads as TGTGCCAGCAGTTTAAATGTCGGGGTTCGTGTAGCTTTCTTT. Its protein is CASSLNVGVRVAFF.

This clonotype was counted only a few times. Here the CDR3 reads CASSQAGIAGELFF. The CDR3 DNA reads as TGTGCCAGCAGCCAAGCCGGGATCGCCGGGGAGCTGTTTTTT. This rearrangement joins TRBV14 to TRBJ2-2, with D possibly matching TRBD2 (5 bases). Germline CDR1 is SGHDN and CDR2 is FVKESK. The ends were cut back, 1 base at V and 6 bases at J, with 9 bases in the middle. The CDR3 totals 14 residues.

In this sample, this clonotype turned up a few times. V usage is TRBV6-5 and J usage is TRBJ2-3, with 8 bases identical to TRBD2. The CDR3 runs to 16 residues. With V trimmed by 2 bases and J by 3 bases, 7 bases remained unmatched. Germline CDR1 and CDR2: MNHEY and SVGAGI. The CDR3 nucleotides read TGTGCCAGCAGTTACATGCGGGGGGTTTGGACAGATACGCAGTATTTT. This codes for CASSYMRGVWTDTQYF.

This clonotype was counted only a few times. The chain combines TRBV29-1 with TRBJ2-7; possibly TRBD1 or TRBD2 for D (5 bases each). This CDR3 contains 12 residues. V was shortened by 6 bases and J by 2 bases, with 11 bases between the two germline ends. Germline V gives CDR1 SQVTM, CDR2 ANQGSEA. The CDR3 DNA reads TGCAGCGTGGGGGACCTAACCTACGAGCAGTACTTC. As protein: CSVGDLTYEQYF.

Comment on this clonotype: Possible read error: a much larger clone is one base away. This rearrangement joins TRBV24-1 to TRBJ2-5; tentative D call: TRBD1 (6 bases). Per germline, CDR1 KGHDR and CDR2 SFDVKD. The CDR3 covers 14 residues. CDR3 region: CATSDQYREENQYF. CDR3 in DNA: TGTGCCACCAGTGACCAATACAGGGAAGAGAACCAGTACTTC.

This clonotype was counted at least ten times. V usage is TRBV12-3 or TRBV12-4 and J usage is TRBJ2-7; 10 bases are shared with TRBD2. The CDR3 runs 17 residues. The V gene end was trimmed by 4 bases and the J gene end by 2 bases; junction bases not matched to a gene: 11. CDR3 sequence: CASSYPLTSGATYEQYF. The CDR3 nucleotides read TGTGCCAGCAGTTACCCCCTAACTAGCGGGGCTACCTACGAGCAGTACTTC.

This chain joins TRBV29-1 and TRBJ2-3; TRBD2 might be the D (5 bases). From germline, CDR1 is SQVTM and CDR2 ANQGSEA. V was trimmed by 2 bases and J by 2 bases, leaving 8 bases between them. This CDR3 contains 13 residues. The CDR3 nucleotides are TGCAGCGTTGAACAGCGGTACACAGATACGCAGTATTTT. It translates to CSVEQRYTDTQYF.

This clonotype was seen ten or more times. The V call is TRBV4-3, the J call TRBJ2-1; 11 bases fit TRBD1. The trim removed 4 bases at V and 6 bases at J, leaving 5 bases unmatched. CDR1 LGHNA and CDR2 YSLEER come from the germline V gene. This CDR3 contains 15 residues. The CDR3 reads CASSPGQGAFNEQFF. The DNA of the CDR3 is TGCGCCAGCAGCCCTGGACAGGGGGCTTTCAATGAGCAGTTCTTC.

The CDR3 DNA reads as TGTGCCTGGAGTCCCCGGGACTACACCTCCACCGGGGAGCTGTTTTTT. It yields the protein CAWSPRDYTSTGELFF. The rearrangement joins TRBV30 to TRBJ2-2; TRBD2 aligns across 7 bases. The germline CDR1 and CDR2 sequences are GTSNPN and SVGIG (reference sequence). CDR3 size: 16 residues. The V and J ends lost 2 bases and 4 bases, in that order; junction bases with no gene match: 10.

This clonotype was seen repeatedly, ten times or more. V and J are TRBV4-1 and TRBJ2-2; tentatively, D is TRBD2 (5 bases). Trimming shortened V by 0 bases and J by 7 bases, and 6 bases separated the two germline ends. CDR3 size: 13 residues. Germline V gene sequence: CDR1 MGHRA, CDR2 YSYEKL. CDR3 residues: CASSQDRGGELFF. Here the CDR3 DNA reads TGCGCCAGCAGCCAAGATCGGGGCGGGGAGCTGTTTTTT.

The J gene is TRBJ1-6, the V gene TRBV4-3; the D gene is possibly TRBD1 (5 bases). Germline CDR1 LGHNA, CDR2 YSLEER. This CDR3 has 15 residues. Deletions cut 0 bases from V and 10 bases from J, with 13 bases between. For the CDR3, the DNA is TGCGCCAGCAGCCAAGACGCCAGGGCGGAATCACCCCTCCACTTT. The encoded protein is CASSQDARAESPLHF.

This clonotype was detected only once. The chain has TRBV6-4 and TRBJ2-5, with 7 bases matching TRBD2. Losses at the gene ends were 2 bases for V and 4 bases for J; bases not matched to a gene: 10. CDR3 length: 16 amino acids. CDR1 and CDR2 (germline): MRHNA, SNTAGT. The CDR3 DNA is TGTGCCAGCAGTGACCCCCCTCGGGGGGAGGGAGAGACCCAGTACTTC. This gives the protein CASSDPPRGEGETQYF.

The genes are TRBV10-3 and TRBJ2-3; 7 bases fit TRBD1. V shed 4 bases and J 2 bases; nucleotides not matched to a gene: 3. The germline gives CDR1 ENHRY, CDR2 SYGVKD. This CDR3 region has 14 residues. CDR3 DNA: TGTGCCATCAGTGGAGGGGGCTCCACAGATACGCAGTATTTT. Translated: CAISGGGSTDTQYF.

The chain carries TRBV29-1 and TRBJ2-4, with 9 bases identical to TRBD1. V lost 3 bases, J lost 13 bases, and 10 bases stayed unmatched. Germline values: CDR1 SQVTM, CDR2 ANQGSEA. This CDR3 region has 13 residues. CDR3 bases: TGCAGCGTTGAGGGAGGGGACAGGGTCCTACAGTACTTC. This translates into CSVEGGDRVLQYF.

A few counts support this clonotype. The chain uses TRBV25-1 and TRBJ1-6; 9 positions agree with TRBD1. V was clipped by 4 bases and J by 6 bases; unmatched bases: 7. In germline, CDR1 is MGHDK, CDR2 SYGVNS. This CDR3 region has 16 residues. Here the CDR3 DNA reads TGTGCCAGCAGTGCTATACAGGGGGCGGTTAATTCACCCCTCCACTTT. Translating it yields CASSAIQGAVNSPLHF.

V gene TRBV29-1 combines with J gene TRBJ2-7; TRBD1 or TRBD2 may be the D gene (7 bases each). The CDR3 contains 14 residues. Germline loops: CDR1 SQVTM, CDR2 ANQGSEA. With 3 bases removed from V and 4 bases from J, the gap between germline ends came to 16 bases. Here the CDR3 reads CSVDRQGGGYEQYF. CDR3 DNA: TGCAGCGTTGACCGTCAGGGGGGGGGATACGAGCAGTACTTC.

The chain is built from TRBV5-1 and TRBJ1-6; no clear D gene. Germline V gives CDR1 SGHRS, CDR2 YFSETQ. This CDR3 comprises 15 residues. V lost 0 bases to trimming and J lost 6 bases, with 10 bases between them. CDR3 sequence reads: CASSLGGQPNSPLHF. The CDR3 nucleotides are TGCGCCAGCAGCTTGGGCGGGCAGCCTAATTCACCCCTCCACTTT.

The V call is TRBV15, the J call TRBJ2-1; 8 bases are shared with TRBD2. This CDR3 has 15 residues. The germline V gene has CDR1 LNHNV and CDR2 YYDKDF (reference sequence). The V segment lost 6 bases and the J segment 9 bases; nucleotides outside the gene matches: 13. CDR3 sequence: CATSSVGGTRSEQFF. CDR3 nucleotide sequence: TGTGCCACCAGTTCCGTTGGAGGGACTAGGAGTGAGCAGTTCTTC. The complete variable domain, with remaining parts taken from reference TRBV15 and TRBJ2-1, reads DAMVIQNPRYQVTQFGKPVTLSCSQTLNHNVMYWYQQKSSQAPKLLFHYYDKDFNNEADTPDNFQSRRPNTSFCFLDIRSPGLGDTAMYLCATSSVGGTRSEQFFGPGTRLTVL.

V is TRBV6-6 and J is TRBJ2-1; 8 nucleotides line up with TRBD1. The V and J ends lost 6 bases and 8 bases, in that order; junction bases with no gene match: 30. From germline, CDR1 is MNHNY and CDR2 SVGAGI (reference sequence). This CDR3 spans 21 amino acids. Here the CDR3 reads CASRIQSLRQGLRVIRDEQFF. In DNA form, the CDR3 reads TGTGCCAGCAGGATCCAGTCTTTACGACAGGGGCTAAGGGTGATACGCGATGAGCAGTTCTTC.

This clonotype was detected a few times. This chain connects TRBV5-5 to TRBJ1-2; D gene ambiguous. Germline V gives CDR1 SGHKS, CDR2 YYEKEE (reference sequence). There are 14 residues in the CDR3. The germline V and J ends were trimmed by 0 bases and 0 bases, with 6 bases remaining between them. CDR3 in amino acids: CASSLGNANYGYTF. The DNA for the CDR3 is TGTGCCAGCAGCTTGGGCAACGCTAACTATGGCTACACCTTC.

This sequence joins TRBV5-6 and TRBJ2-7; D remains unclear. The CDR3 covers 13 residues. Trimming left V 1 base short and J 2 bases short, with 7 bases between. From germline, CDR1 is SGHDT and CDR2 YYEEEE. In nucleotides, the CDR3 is TGTGCCAGCAGCTTGAGGGCAGCCTACGAGCAGTACTTC. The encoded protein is CASSLRAAYEQYF.

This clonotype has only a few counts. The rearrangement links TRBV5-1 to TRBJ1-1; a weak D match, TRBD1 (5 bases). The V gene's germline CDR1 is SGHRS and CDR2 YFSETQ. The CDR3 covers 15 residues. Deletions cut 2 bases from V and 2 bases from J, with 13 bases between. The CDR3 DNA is TGCGCCAGCAGCTTTGGGGAGGGGTCTAACACTGAAGCTTTCTTT. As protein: CASSFGEGSNTEAFF.

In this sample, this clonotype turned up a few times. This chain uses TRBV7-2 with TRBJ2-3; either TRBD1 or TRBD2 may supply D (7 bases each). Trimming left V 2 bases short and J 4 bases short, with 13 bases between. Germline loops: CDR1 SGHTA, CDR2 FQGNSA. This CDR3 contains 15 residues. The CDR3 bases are TGTGCCAGCAGCTTACTGACAGGGAGGGCAGATACGCAGTATTTT. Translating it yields CASSLLTGRADTQYF. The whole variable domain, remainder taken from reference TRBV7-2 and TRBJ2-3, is GAGVSQSPSNKVTEKGKDVELRCDPISGHTALYWYRQSLGQGLEFLIYFQGNSAPDKSGLPSDRFSAERTGGSVSTLTIQRTQQEDSAVYLCASSLLTGRADTQYFGPGTRLTVL.

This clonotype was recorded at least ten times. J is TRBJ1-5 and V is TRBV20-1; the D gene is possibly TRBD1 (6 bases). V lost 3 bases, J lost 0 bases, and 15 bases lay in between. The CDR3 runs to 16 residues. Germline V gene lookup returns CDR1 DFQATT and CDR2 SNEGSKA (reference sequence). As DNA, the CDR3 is TGCAGTGCTAGTTGGGCAGGGGCCAATAGCAATCAGCCCCAGCATTTT. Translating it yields CSASWAGANSNQPQHF.

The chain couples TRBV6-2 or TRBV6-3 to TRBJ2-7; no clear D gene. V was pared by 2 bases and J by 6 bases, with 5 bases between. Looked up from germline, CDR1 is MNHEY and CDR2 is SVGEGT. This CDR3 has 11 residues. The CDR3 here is CASSYGIEQYF. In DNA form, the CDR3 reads TGTGCCAGCAGTTACGGGATCGAGCAGTACTTC.

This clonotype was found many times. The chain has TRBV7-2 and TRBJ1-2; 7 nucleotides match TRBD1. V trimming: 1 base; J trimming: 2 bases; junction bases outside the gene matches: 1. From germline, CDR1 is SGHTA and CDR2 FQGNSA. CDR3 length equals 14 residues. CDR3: CASSLGGQNYGYTF. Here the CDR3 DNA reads TGTGCCAGCAGCTTAGGGGGACAGAACTATGGCTACACCTTC. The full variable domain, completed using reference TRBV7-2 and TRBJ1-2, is GAGVSQSPSNKVTEKGKDVELRCDPISGHTALYWYRQSLGQGLEFLIYFQGNSAPDKSGLPSDRFSAERTGGSVSTLTIQRTQQEDSAVYLCASSLGGQNYGYTFGSGTRLTVV.

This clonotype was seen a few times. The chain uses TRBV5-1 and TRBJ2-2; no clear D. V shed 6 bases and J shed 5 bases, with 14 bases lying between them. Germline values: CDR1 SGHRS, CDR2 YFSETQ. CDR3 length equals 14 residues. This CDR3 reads CASIAFVGTGELFF. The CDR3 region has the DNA TGCGCCAGCATCGCTTTCGTGGGGACCGGGGAGCTGTTTTTT.